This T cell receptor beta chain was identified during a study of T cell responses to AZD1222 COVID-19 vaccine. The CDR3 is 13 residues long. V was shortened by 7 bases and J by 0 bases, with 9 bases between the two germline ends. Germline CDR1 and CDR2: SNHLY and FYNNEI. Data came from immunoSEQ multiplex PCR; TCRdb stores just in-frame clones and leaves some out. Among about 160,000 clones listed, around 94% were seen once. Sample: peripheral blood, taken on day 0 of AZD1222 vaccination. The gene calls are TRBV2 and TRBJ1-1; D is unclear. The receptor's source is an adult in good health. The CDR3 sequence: CASNAQLNTEAFF. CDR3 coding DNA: TGTGCCAGCAATGCACAGCTGAACACTGAAGCTTTCTTT.